This T cell receptor beta chain was obtained from a study of T cell responses to AZD1222 COVID-19 vaccine. Looked up from germline, CDR1 is MNHNS and CDR2 is SASEGT. Trimming removed 0 bases at V and 0 bases at J, with 12 bases between. This CDR3 region has 17 residues. Only a few counts were recorded for this clone. Its antigen is as yet unknown. Clones were sequenced by immunoSEQ multiplex PCR, and TCRdb holds only the in-frame ones, with some missing. The sample lists roughly 150,000 clones, about 90% occurring once. Notes on the study in general: Just five or six AZD1222 recipients were seropositive at baseline. After two AZD1222 doses, spike-specific TCR breadth and depth rose versus day 0. Donor demographics were predominantly white British with a female majority; clonal diversity may be underestimated. Reportedly, nearly half of unique spike TCRs recognized epitopes outside B.1.351/B.1.1.7 mutations.

This clonotype was obtained from an adult who received the AZD1222 COVID-19 vaccine. This sample comprised peripheral blood, obtained 28 days after the second AZD1222 dose. The genes are TRBV6-1 and TRBJ1-3; D might be TRBD1 (5 bases). The CDR3 DNA is TGTGCCAGCAGTGAAGCGCATGGGGGTAGCTCTGGAAACACCATATATTTT. Translating it yields CASSEAHGGSSGNTIYF.